This is a list of T cell receptor beta chains from one sample in a study of Graves' ophthalmopathy and Graves' hyperthyroidism. TCRdb passed the multiplex PCR reads through MiXCR, listing each CDR3 protein once. The table lists 660,000 or so distinct CDR3 sequences, under 50% of them singletons. The sample taken for sequencing was peripheral blood. The receptors derive from an adult man with Graves' ophthalmopathy. Both conserved end residues are part of each CDR3. Fields, in order: V gene, D gene, clone size, J gene, CDR3 DNA, CDR3 protein. A D gene is named only where the DNA matches it firmly. Clone size is shown for a subset of rows, as once, few, many or a class of expanded clone.

>TRBV10-3|.|.|TRBJ2-1
TGTGCCATCAGTGAGTCGATTGGTGAGCAGTTCTTC
CAISESIGEQFF
>TRBV10-3|.|.|TRBJ2-7
TGTGCCATCAGTGCGACTGATACAGGGTCCCCCCAGCAGTACTTC
CAISATDTGSPQQYF
>TRBV7-2|TRBD1|.|TRBJ2-6
TGTGCCAGCAGCGACACCGGGACAGGGACTGGGGCCAACGTCCTGACTTTC
CASSDTGTGTGANVLTF
>TRBV7-2|.|many|TRBJ1-6
TGTGCCAGCAGCTTAAGGGGGAAGAATTCACCCCTCCACTTT
CASSLRGKNSPLHF
>TRBV12-3/TRBV12-4|.|.|TRBJ1-5
TGTGCCAGCAGGCAGGACGGGGAAGAGACCCAGCATTTT
CASRQDGEETQHF
>TRBV12-3/TRBV12-4|.|few|TRBJ1-1
TGTGCCAGCAGTTTCACGGTTCGATGGACTGAAGCTTTCTTT
CASSFTVRWTEAFF
>TRBV2|TRBD1|.|TRBJ1-2
TGTGCCAGCAGTGCGACAGGGGGTTCTGGCTACACCTTC
CASSATGGSGYTF
>TRBV7-2|.|.|TRBJ1-1
TGTGCCAGCAGCGTAGGTTCGGGAGATACTGGAGCTTTCTTT
CASSVGSGDTGAFF
>TRBV20-1|.|many|TRBJ1-5
TGCAGTGCTAGGGAAAACCCAAACACAGGTCAGCCCCAGCATTTT
CSARENPNTGQPQHF
>TRBV19|.|.|TRBJ1-1
TGTGCCAGTAGTATCGGGACTCCCTGGGGGAATGAAGCTTTCTTT
CASSIGTPWGNEAFF
>TRBV10-3|.|.|TRBJ2-5
TGTGCCAGCAGTGTCGGCCGAAGCCAAGAGACCCAGTACTTC
CASSVGRSQETQYF
>TRBV7-9|TRBD2|.|TRBJ2-1
TGTGCCAGCAGCTTCCTAGCGGTCGTGACCAATGAGCAGTTCTTC
CASSFLAVVTNEQFF
>TRBV12-3/TRBV12-4|.|many|TRBJ1-1
TGTGCCAGCAGTTTTAGGCGTTACACTGAAGCTTTCTTT
CASSFRRYTEAFF